The 4 T cell receptor beta chains presented below share a single source sample, sequenced in a study of blood T cell repertoires in COVID-19. Assay: immunoSEQ multiplex PCR; the TCRdb copy retains only in-frame clones and omits some. The sample holds 150,000 to 200,000 clones, 88% seen once. Sample: peripheral blood. Source of these receptors: a man between 65 and 79 years old with active or convalescent COVID-19.

This chain uses TRBV10-2 with TRBJ1-5; D is unresolved. This CDR3 comprises 13 residues. CDR1 and CDR2 from the germline V gene are WSHSY and SAAADI. Trimming stripped 2 bases from V and 6 bases from J, with 8 bases between. In nucleotides, the CDR3 is TGCGCCAGCAGTGAGGCCCGGTTTCAGCCCCAGCATTTT. As protein: CASSEARFQPQHF.

The gene calls are TRBV28 and TRBJ2-7, with TRBD2 matching 10 bases. CDR3 length equals 14 residues. Germline CDR1 is MDHEN and CDR2 is SYDVKM. V gave up 5 bases and J gave up 3 bases; unmatched junction bases: 4. CDR3 nucleotides: TGTGCCAGCAGTGACGGGACTAGCGTCTACGAGCAGTACTTC. Translated: CASSDGTSVYEQYF.

The chain links TRBV5-1 to TRBJ1-2, with D unclear. The CDR3 is 14 amino acids. Trimming pared 3 bases from V and 0 bases from J, leaving 9 bases between. Germline V gene data show CDR1 as SGHRS and CDR2 as YFSETQ. The CDR3 protein is CASSSTGTNYGYTF. CDR3 in DNA: TGCGCCAGCAGCTCAACCGGGACTAACTATGGCTACACCTTC. The full variable domain, completed using reference TRBV5-1 and TRBJ1-2, is KAGVTQTPRYLIKTRGQQVTLSCSPISGHRSVSWYQQTPGQGLQFLFEYFSETQRNKGNFPGRFSGRQFSNSRSEMNVSTLELGDSALYLCASSSTGTNYGYTFGSGTRLTVV.

The rearrangement joins TRBV3-1 (or the pseudogene TRBV3-2) to TRBJ2-1; D perhaps matches TRBD1 (6 bases). Germline V gives CDR1 LGHDT, CDR2 YNNKEL (reference sequence). The germline V and J ends were trimmed by 0 bases and 4 bases, with 22 bases remaining between them. This CDR3 is 19 amino acids long. CDR3 sequence reads: CASSQDGPTAPRGYNEQFF. CDR3 sequence (DNA): TGTGCCAGCAGCCAAGATGGCCCGACAGCCCCCAGGGGTTACAATGAGCAGTTCTTC.